The 18 T cell receptor beta chains presented below share a single source sample, sequenced in a study of T cells in Graves' hyperthyroidism and ophthalmopathy. Amplification targeted TCR beta CDR3 regions from RNA transcripts. The HTBI primer set drove a first-round RT-PCR of the TCR CDR3. MiXCR, run by TCRdb on the multiplex PCR reads, gives a single entry per CDR3 protein. The sample holds some 400,000 distinct CDR3 sequences, about 15% seen once. What was sequenced was blood. These receptors all come from an older woman with Graves' hyperthyroidism.

The chain has TRBV20-1 and TRBJ2-7, with TRBD1 matching over 12 bases. Germline CDR1 DFQATT, CDR2 SNEGSKA (reference sequence). V shed 6 bases, J shed 7 bases, and the junction held 13 bases outside the gene matches. The CDR3 length is 15 residues. CDR3 nucleotide sequence: TGCAGTGCGGCAAGTCCGGGACAGGGGGCAGGGGAGCAGTACTTC. Encoded protein: CSAASPGQGAGEQYF.

In this sample, this clonotype turned up many times. This rearrangement joins TRBV2 to TRBJ2-5; D unresolved. This CDR3 is 11 amino acids long. CDR1 and CDR2 (germline): SNHLY, FYNNEI. Trimming shortened V by 4 bases and J by 5 bases, and 5 bases separated the two germline ends. CDR3 amino acids: CASSVSETQYF. In DNA, the CDR3 is TGTGCCAGCAGTGTTAGTGAGACCCAGTACTTC.

There are many counts of this clonotype. The rearrangement joins TRBV5-1 to TRBJ1-1; weak D call: TRBD1 (5 bases). The CDR3 covers 15 residues. V lost 4 bases to trimming and J lost 0 bases, with 13 bases between them. CDR1 and CDR2 from the germline V gene are SGHRS and YFSETQ. Here the CDR3 reads CASSPGGGLNTEAFF. DNA of the CDR3: TGCGCCAGCAGCCCAGGCGGGGGTTTGAACACTGAAGCTTTCTTT. Drawing the rest from reference TRBV5-1 and TRBJ1-1, the complete variable domain is KAGVTQTPRYLIKTRGQQVTLSCSPISGHRSVSWYQQTPGQGLQFLFEYFSETQRNKGNFPGRFSGRQFSNSRSEMNVSTLELGDSALYLCASSPGGGLNTEAFFGQGTRLTVV.

As to this clonotype: A much bigger clone sits one base away, suggesting this may be a read error. This sequence joins TRBV3-1 and TRBJ2-7, with D perhaps being TRBD1 or TRBD2 (6 bases each). V was shortened by 4 bases and J by 7 bases, with 20 bases between the two germline ends. Per the germline V gene, CDR1 is LGHDT and CDR2 is YNNKEL (reference sequence). This CDR3 is built from 15 residues. The CDR3 nucleotides are TGTGCCAGCAGCCGAGGATCCGGGGGCAAGGGGGAGCAGTACTTC. Encoded protein: CASSRGSGGKGEQYF.

This clonotype was counted a few times. The chain links TRBV10-2 to TRBJ1-1, with D perhaps TRBD1 (5 bases). CDR3 length: 12 residues. Germline V lookup: CDR1 WSHSY, CDR2 SAAADI. Trimming took off 7 bases at V and 8 bases at J, with 14 bases between the two ends. CDR3 residues: CASTGGGREAFF. The CDR3 DNA follows: TGCGCCAGCACGGGGGGGGGGAGGGAAGCTTTCTTT.

This clonotype was recorded at least ten times. The chain combines TRBV28 with TRBJ2-1, with D possibly TRBD1 on 6 matching bases. Trimming left V 10 bases short and J 4 bases short, with 17 bases between. The CDR3 runs 14 residues. CDR1 and CDR2 from the germline V gene are MDHEN and SYDVKM. The CDR3 nucleotides are TGTGCCATAAAAGCGGACAGAGGTTACAATGAGCAGTTCTTC. It translates to CAIKADRGYNEQFF.

There are many counts of this clonotype. The CDR3 bases are TGTGCCAGCAGCCAACGACGGACTAGCACAGATACGCAGTATTTT. It yields the protein CASSQRRTSTDTQYF. The chain is built from TRBV2 and TRBJ2-3, with a possible D match to TRBD2 (5 bases). The CDR3 runs 15 residues. The ends were cut back, 6 bases at V and 0 bases at J, with 13 bases in the middle. Germline CDR1 and CDR2: SNHLY and FYNNEI.

In this sample, this clonotype turned up many times. The CDR3: CASSLVRALRQETQYF. The CDR3 DNA reads as TGTGCCAGCAGCTTAGTCCGGGCGCTAAGACAAGAGACCCAGTACTTC. The V call is TRBV7-9, the J call TRBJ2-5; D unclear. This CDR3 has 16 amino acids. Germline assignment: CDR1 SEHNR and CDR2 FQNEAQ (reference sequence). V shed 1 base and J shed 2 bases, with 14 bases lying between them. The whole variable domain, filled in from reference TRBV7-9 and TRBJ2-5, reads DTGVSQNPRHKITKRGQNVTFRCDPISEHNRLYWYRQTLGQGPEFLTYFQNEAQLEKSRLLSDRFSAERPKGSFSTLEIQRTEQGDSAMYLCASSLVRALRQETQYFGPGTRLLVL.

This clonotype was recorded at least ten times. The chain carries TRBV3-1 and TRBJ2-5; D may be TRBD2 (5 bases). This CDR3 has 13 amino acids. The germline CDR1 and CDR2 sequences are LGHDT and YNNKEL (reference sequence). V lost 2 bases to trimming and J lost 4 bases, with 8 bases between them. The DNA for the CDR3 is TGTGCCAGCAGCCAAATGAGGGCAGAGACCCAGTACTTC. Protein product: CASSQMRAETQYF.

This clonotype has more than one count but fewer than ten. The rearrangement uses TRBV20-1 and TRBJ2-7, with 9 bases that match TRBD2. V lost 4 bases to trimming and J lost 6 bases; unmatched junction nucleotides: 7. The germline CDR1 and CDR2 sequences are DFQATT and SNEGSKA (reference sequence). CDR3 length: 13 residues. The CDR3: CSATRLAASEQYF. In nucleotides, the CDR3 is TGCAGTGCTACCCGACTAGCGGCGTCCGAGCAGTACTTC.

This clonotype appeared many times. The chain recombines TRBV11-2 with TRBJ2-5; the match to TRBD2 covers 11 bases. J lost 5 bases, V lost 5 bases, and 4 bases had no gene match. Germline V gene sequence: CDR1 SGHAT, CDR2 FQNNGV. This CDR3 has 14 residues. The CDR3 region is CASSPLAGVETQYF. CDR3 nucleotides: TGTGCCAGCAGCCCACTAGCGGGAGTGGAGACCCAGTACTTC.

This clonotype has more than one count but fewer than ten. This rearrangement joins TRBV19 to TRBJ2-1; D unclear. The ends were cut back, 5 bases at V and 9 bases at J, with 17 bases in the middle. Germline V gene lookup returns CDR1 LNHDA and CDR2 SQIVND (reference sequence). CDR3 length: 14 residues. The CDR3 nucleotides read TGTGCCAGTAGTTCGACCCCCTCTGTGGGTGAGCAGTTCTTC. Its protein is CASSSTPSVGEQFF.

The gene calls are TRBV27 and TRBJ1-5; D uncertain. V gave up 1 base and J gave up 4 bases, with 11 bases separating them. The CDR3 sequence is 15 residues long. Germline V CDR1 and CDR2: MNHEY, SMNVEV (reference sequence). CDR3: CASSLWFAANQPQHF. The CDR3 nucleotides are TGTGCCAGCAGTTTATGGTTTGCGGCAAATCAGCCCCAGCATTTT.

This clonotype occurred many times. The gene calls are TRBV7-9 and TRBJ1-2; D unresolved. Germline CDR1 reads SEHNR; CDR2 reads FQNEAQ (reference sequence). The V gene lost 5 bases and the J gene lost 5 bases, with 15 bases spanning the gap. The CDR3 runs 14 residues. CDR3 DNA: TGTGCCAGCAGCCCAAATACGAACGGGTATGGCTACACCTTC. Protein product: CASSPNTNGYGYTF.

There are many counts of this clonotype. This chain joins TRBV6-1 and TRBJ1-4; 8 nucleotides agree with TRBD1. The CDR3 totals 15 residues. Germline V gene lookup returns CDR1 MNHNS and CDR2 SASEGT. With V trimmed by 4 bases and J by 8 bases, 9 bases remained unmatched. CDR3 sequence (DNA): TGTGCCAGCAGTGCGCCGGGACAGGTCTACGAAAAACTGTTTTTT. Translation gives CASSAPGQVYEKLFF.

At least ten counts were recorded for this clonotype. The genes are TRBV5-4 and TRBJ1-4; D uncertain. The CDR3 spans 14 residues. CDR1 is SGHNT, CDR2 YYREEE, per germline (reference sequence). The V end was cut by 4 bases, the J end by 0 bases, with 7 bases between. The CDR3 DNA sequence: TGTGCCAGCAGCCCCCACGCAACTAATGAAAAACTGTTTTTT. It codes for CASSPHATNEKLFF. Together with reference TRBV5-4 and TRBJ1-4, the CDR3 gives the full variable domain: ETGVTQSPTHLIKTRGQQVTLRCSSQSGHNTVSWYQQALGQGPQFIFQYYREEENGRGNFPPRFSGLQFPNYSSELNVNALELDDSALYLCASSPHATNEKLFFGSGTQLSVL.

The V gene is TRBV30, the J gene TRBJ2-2, with TRBD1 as a possible D gene (6 bases). The germline CDR1 and CDR2 sequences are GTSNPN and SVGIG (reference sequence). This CDR3 region has 16 residues. V dropped 3 bases and J dropped 4 bases, with 18 bases sitting between them. The CDR3 loop is CAWRQGAGLVTGELFF. In nucleotides, the CDR3 is TGTGCCTGGAGACAGGGTGCCGGCTTGGTCACCGGGGAGCTGTTTTTT.

This clonotype was seen more than once but under ten times. The chain joins TRBV5-4 to TRBJ1-4, with no clear D. Looked up from germline, CDR1 is SGHNT and CDR2 is YYREEE (reference sequence). Trimming took off 4 bases at V and 4 bases at J, with 8 bases between the two ends. The CDR3 runs to 13 residues. The CDR3 bases are TGTGCCAGCAGCCGTTCCCATAATGAAAAACTGTTTTTT. It specifies CASSRSHNEKLFF.